A single sample gave rise to the 6 T cell receptor beta chains below, sequenced in a study of regulatory T cells in long-lasting Graves disease. Researchers made TCR beta libraries by using iRepertoire HTBI primers and running Arm-PCR on CDR3 regions. TCRdb recomputed calls from the multiplex PCR reads with MiXCR, one row per CDR3 protein. Found here are about 540,000 distinct CDR3 sequences, 13% of them singletons; the top ten hold more than 8.5%. Time point denoted: newly diagnosed GD, antithyroid drugs for less than 3 months. PBMCs provided the RNA from which the TCR library was made. In addition, the sample was reused for a study of T cells in Graves' hyperthyroidism and ophthalmopathy.

The input for sequencing was peripheral blood mononuclear cells (PBMCs), taken at new diagnosis, from a patient treated with antithyroid drugs. These receptors all stem from a man aged 25 to 45 with Graves disease.

In its sample, this clonotype was seen once. A far larger clone is one nucleotide away, so this likely arose from a read error. The chain employs TRBV2 and TRBJ2-7; perhaps TRBD2 as D (6 bases). Germline loops: CDR1 SNHLY, CDR2 FYNNEI. Trimming shortened V by 8 bases and J by 7 bases, and 18 bases separated the two germline ends. The length of the CDR3 is 13 residues. CDR3 in amino acids: CASGGTTDNEQYF. DNA of the CDR3: TGTGCCAGCGGGGGGACGACCGACAATGAGCAGTACTTC.

This clonotype appeared many times. The chain joins TRBV20-1 to TRBJ2-3; tentative D call: TRBD2 (6 bases). CDR3 length: 16 residues. Trimming pared 7 bases from V and 2 bases from J, leaving 22 bases between. The germline V gene has CDR1 DFQATT and CDR2 SNEGSKA (reference sequence). This chain's CDR3 is CSVAVGLAGITDTQYF. In nucleotides, the CDR3 is TGCAGTGTTGCCGTGGGACTGGCGGGGATCACAGATACGCAGTATTTT.

This clonotype has at least ten counts. The chain joins TRBV7-2 to TRBJ1-2; D ambiguous. V was cut by 6 bases and J by 2 bases, with 10 bases left in between. CDR1 is SGHTA, CDR2 FQGNSA, per germline. The length of the CDR3 is 13 residues. The CDR3 region has the DNA TGTGCCAGCAGTCCCCCCTTCAACTATGGCTACACCTTC. It codes for CASSPPFNYGYTF.

As to this clonotype: This may arise from a read error, as a much more abundant clone is one base away. The rearrangement uses TRBV28 and TRBJ2-7; TRBD1 or TRBD2 may be the D gene (6 bases each). V lost 5 bases and J 9 bases, leaving 14 bases between the germline ends. CDR3 length: 12 amino acids. Germline V gene sequence: CDR1 MDHEN, CDR2 SYDVKM. The CDR3 is CASSPLEGGQYF. CDR3 coding DNA: TGTGCCAGCAGTCCCCTCGAGGGGGGGCAGTACTTC.

In this sample, this clonotype turned up many times. The chain couples TRBV6-1 to TRBJ1-2, with D uncertain. V was trimmed by 8 bases and J by 2 bases, leaving 9 bases between them. Germline V CDR1 and CDR2: MNHNS, SASEGT. The CDR3 sequence is 12 residues long. The CDR3 loop reads CASSEKNYGYTF. Written as DNA, the CDR3 is TGTGCCAGCTCGGAGAAAAACTATGGCTACACCTTC.

The chain recombines TRBV19 with TRBJ2-1; TRBD2 aligns across 11 bases. There are 15 residues in the CDR3. The V gene end was trimmed by 6 bases and the J gene end by 4 bases; junction bases not matched to a gene: 5. Germline V gene data show CDR1 as LNHDA and CDR2 as SQIVND (reference sequence). CDR3 nucleotide sequence: TGTGCCAGTAGATGGGGGACTAGCGGTTACAATGAGCAGTTCTTC. Translated: CASRWGTSGYNEQFF.